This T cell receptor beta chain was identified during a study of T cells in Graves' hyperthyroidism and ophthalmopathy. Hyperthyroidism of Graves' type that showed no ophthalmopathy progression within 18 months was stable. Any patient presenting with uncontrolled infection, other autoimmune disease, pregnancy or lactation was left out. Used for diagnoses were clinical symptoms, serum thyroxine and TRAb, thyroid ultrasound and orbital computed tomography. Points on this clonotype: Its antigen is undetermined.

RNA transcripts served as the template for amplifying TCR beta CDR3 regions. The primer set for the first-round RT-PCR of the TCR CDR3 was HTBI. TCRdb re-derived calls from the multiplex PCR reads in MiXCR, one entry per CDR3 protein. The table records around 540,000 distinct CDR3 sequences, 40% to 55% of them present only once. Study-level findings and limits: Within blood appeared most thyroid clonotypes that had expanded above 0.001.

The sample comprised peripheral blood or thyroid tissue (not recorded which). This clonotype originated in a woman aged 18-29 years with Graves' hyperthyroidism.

The CDR3 spells CASSQGLTIEQYF. Written as DNA, the CDR3 is TGTGCCAGCAGCCAAGGTCTAACTATCGAGCAGTACTTC. The V and J genes are TRBV4-2 and TRBJ2-7; no clear D gene. Germline CDR1 LGHNA, CDR2 YNFKEQ. This CDR3 has 13 amino acids. V lost 1 base to trimming and J lost 6 bases, with 10 bases between them.